This T cell receptor beta chain was found in a study of T cell clones after liver transplantation. As for the study in general: A pre-transplant mixed lymphocyte reaction with TCRbeta sequencing defined graft-donor-reactive clones followed in post-transplant blood. Draws occurred before transplant, before withdrawal, and after complete or failed withdrawal.

There are 15 residues in the CDR3. After removal of 4 bases from V and 4 bases from J, the junction contained 7 bases not matched to a gene. In germline, CDR1 is SGHNT, CDR2 YYREEE (reference sequence). Whole-study results and caveats: Migration into the graft, not deletion, may explain lost graft donor-reactive T cells.

Using immunoSEQ multiplex PCR, the repertoire was profiled, and TCRdb retains in-frame clones only, with some absent. Among roughly 62,000 clones listed, around three quarters were seen once. With regard to this clone: The antigen is unknown.

The specimen comprised CD4+ T cells from blood, sampled at the approximately 16-month timepoint. The receptor was derived from a human patient who received a liver transplant. Some T cells may trace back to the graft donor. The chain has TRBV5-4 and TRBJ2-2; 7 bases match TRBD1. The CDR3 DNA reads TGTGCCAGCAGCACCGGGACAGTTTTCACCGGGGAGCTGTTTTTT. This translates into CASSTGTVFTGELFF.